A selection of T cell receptor beta chains follows, all from one sample in a study of blood T cell repertoires in COVID-19. Libraries were prepared by immunoSEQ multiplex PCR; TCRdb keeps only in-frame clonotypes and omits some of them. The sample holds 100,000 to 110,000 clones, around 85% seen once. The sequencing sample was made of peripheral blood. The receptors here all came from a human donor in a cohort sampled during active COVID-19. The CDR3 runs from the conserved cysteine through the conserved F or W. The D gene is left open where the match is weak. A row's size may be missing; if present it is once, few, many or a size class.

-	-	TRBJ2-1	TRBV4-3	TGCGCCAGCAGCCAAGATTGGTCAGGAACCTACAATGAGCAGTTCTTC	CASSQDWSGTYNEQFF
-	-	TRBJ1-2	TRBV25-1	TGTGCCAGCAGTGAATACGACATTGGGTTTTATGGCTACACCTTC	CASSEYDIGFYGYTF
-	once	TRBJ1-1	TRBV7-2	TGTGCCAGCAGCTTCGACAGAGCCACTGAAGCTTTCTTT	CASSFDRATEAFF
TRBD1	-	TRBJ1-4	TRBV19	TGTGCCAGTAGTACCCGGACAGGCCCTAATGAAAAACTGTTTTTT	CASSTRTGPNEKLFF
TRBD2	-	TRBJ2-1	TRBV5-4	TGTGCCAGCAGCCTGGACTTGCGGGGGGACAATGAGCAGTTCTTC	CASSLDLRGDNEQFF
TRBD1	-	TRBJ1-4	TRBV7-8	TGTGCCAGCAGCTTGACAGGGTTAAGCGAAAAACTGTTTTTT	CASSLTGLSEKLFF
-	-	TRBJ2-5	TRBV7-2	TGTGCCAGCAGCTTACTGGGCGGGGAGACCCAGTACTTC	CASSLLGGETQYF
-	-	TRBJ2-2	TRBV7-9	TGTGCCAGCAGCCAACAAGCGGGCGTCACCGGGGAGCTGTTTTTT	CASSQQAGVTGELFF
-	-	TRBJ2-3	TRBV19	TGTGCCAGTAGTATGACGCGGGGCACAGATACGCAGTATTTT	CASSMTRGTDTQYF
-	-	TRBJ2-5	TRBV19	TGTGCCAGTAGTATAGCAGCAGGGGTCCGGGAGACCCAGTACTTC	CASSIAAGVRETQYF
-	-	TRBJ1-2	TRBV6-2/TRBV6-3	TGTGCCAGCAGTTACGGGGCCATGGGGGCTGGCGGCTACACCTTC	CASSYGAMGAGGYTF
-	-	TRBJ2-2	TRBV6-4	TGTGCCAGCAGGGGAGACACGGGGGTTCCCGGGGAGCTGTTTTTT	CASRGDTGVPGELFF
TRBD2	-	TRBJ2-1	TRBV9	TGTGCCAGCAGCGTAGTGGGGACTAGCAGCTACAATGAGCAGTTCTTC	CASSVVGTSSYNEQFF
-	-	TRBJ2-7	TRBV10-2	TGCGCCAGCAGATATTCTGAGGGGGTCTACGAGCAGTACTTC	CASRYSEGVYEQYF
TRBD1	-	TRBJ1-3	TRBV11-2	TGTGCCAGCAGCCCGGGGACAGAGGTGGGAAACACCATATATTTT	CASSPGTEVGNTIYF
TRBD1	-	TRBJ1-2	TRBV19	TGTGCCAGTAGTCGTCGGACAGGGGGCTATGGCTACACCTTC	CASSRRTGGYGYTF
-	-	TRBJ1-4	TRBV6-4	TGTGCCAGCAGTGACTCACAGGGAACTAATGAAAAACTGTTTTTT	CASSDSQGTNEKLFF
TRBD1	-	TRBJ1-6	TRBV27	TGTGCCAGCAGGGCTTGGACAGGGAACTCACCCCTCCACTTT	CASRAWTGNSPLHF
TRBD1	-	TRBJ1-2	TRBV6-4	TGTGCCAAAACAGGGGAGACTAACTATGGCTACACCTTC	CAKTGETNYGYTF
-	once	TRBJ2-5	TRBV7-2	TGTGCCAGCAGCTTGGGCCCGGCACAAGAGACCCAGTACTTC	CASSLGPAQETQYF
-	-	TRBJ1-2	TRBV4-3	TGCGCCAGCAGCCAGGGGGCCGGGTATGGCTACACCTTC	CASSQGAGYGYTF
TRBD2	few	TRBJ2-1	TRBV5-1	TGCGCCAGCAGCCCGGGAGGGGCGCAGGGAAGCGGTGAGCAGTTCTTC	CASSPGGAQGSGEQFF
TRBD1	-	TRBJ1-2	TRBV7-2	TGTGCCAGCAGCTCCGGGACAGTTAACTATGGCTACACCTTC	CASSSGTVNYGYTF
TRBD1	-	TRBJ1-5	TRBV6-2/TRBV6-3	TGTGCCAGCAGTCCGAGACAGGGGGCCATAGTCAATCAGCCCCAGCATTTT	CASSPRQGAIVNQPQHF
-	-	TRBJ1-2	TRBV10-3	TGTGCCATCAGTGAGTCAGAGACAGGCTATGGCTACACCTTC	CAISESETGYGYTF
TRBD1	-	TRBJ1-5	TRBV16	TGTGCCAGCAGCCAATCGGGGACAGATCAGCCCCAGCATTTT	CASSQSGTDQPQHF
TRBD2	-	TRBJ2-7	TRBV15	TGTGCCACCAGCACATCAACTAGCGGGAGATACGAGCAGTACTTC	CATSTSTSGRYEQYF
-	-	TRBJ1-4	TRBV6-5	TGTGCCAGCAGTTACTCGTGGGCAGTGAATGAAAAACTGTTTTTT	CASSYSWAVNEKLFF
-	few	TRBJ2-7	TRBV11-2	TGTGCCAGCAGCCCCTTTGCGGACAGAGTCTACGAGCAGTACTTC	CASSPFADRVYEQYF
-	-	TRBJ2-2	TRBV7-2	TGTGCCAGCAGCTCTGCAGGGATGAGACGTACCGGGGAGCTGTTTTTT	CASSSAGMRRTGELFF
-	-	TRBJ2-7	TRBV19	TGTGCCAGTAGTATTACCCGACAGAATCCCTACGAGCAGTACTTC	CASSITRQNPYEQYF
TRBD1	-	TRBJ1-3	TRBV19	TGTGCCAGTAGTAGTCGACAGGGGGCTGGAAACACCATATATTTT	CASSSRQGAGNTIYF
TRBD2	-	TRBJ2-6	TRBV9	TGTGCCAGCAGCTCCTCCGGGGGGGGCCTTGGGGCCAACGTCCTGACTTTC	CASSSSGGGLGANVLTF
-	-	TRBJ2-7	TRBV5-1	TGCGCCAGCAGCTCCGGGTTATCCTACGAGCAGTACTTC	CASSSGLSYEQYF
-	few	TRBJ2-7	TRBV2	TGTGCCACCTCCTACCACTACGAGCAGTACTTC	CATSYHYEQYF
-	-	TRBJ2-2	TRBV6-5	TGTGCCAGCAGTTACTCGTTCGGCGGGGTGACCGGGGAGCTGTTTTTT	CASSYSFGGVTGELFF
TRBD1	-	TRBJ1-5	TRBV5-1	TGCGCCAGCAGCAGGACAGGGCAAGGTCAGCCCCAGCATTTT	CASSRTGQGQPQHF
TRBD2	-	TRBJ2-7	TRBV7-2	TGTGCCAGCAGCTTTCCCCCCAGCGGGAGGACCAACTCCTACGAGCAGTACTTC	CASSFPPSGRTNSYEQYF
TRBD2	-	TRBJ2-1	TRBV7-9	TGTGCCAGCAGCTCCAGACTAGCGGGAGGCGGGAATGAGCAGTTCTTC	CASSSRLAGGGNEQFF
-	-	TRBJ1-3	TRBV15	TGTGCCACGTGCCCAGGGAGGTCGGGAAACACCATATATTTT	CATCPGRSGNTIYF
-	-	TRBJ1-6	TRBV7-2	TGTGCCAGCAGCTTAGAACAGGGTTCACCCCTCCACTTT	CASSLEQGSPLHF
-	-	TRBJ2-5	TRBV29-1	TGCAGCGTTGGCAGGGGCCTAGGGGAGACCCAGTACTTC	CSVGRGLGETQYF
TRBD1	-	TRBJ2-3	TRBV3-1/TRBV3-2	TGTGCCAGCAGCCGATCCCCCGGGACAGCTTACACAGATACGCAGTATTTT	CASSRSPGTAYTDTQYF
TRBD1	once	TRBJ2-5	TRBV7-9	TGTGCCAGCAGCCAACAGACAGGGTTAGGGCAGACCCAGTACTTC	CASSQQTGLGQTQYF
-	-	TRBJ2-2	TRBV18	TGTGCCAGCTCTCCGGACACAACCGGGGAGCTGTTTTTT	CASSPDTTGELFF
TRBD1	few	TRBJ1-5	TRBV7-9	TGTGCCAGCAGCTTAGAGGGACAGGGGGAAAGAGGGGCCCAGCATTTT	CASSLEGQGERGAQHF
-	-	TRBJ2-4	TRBV10-3	TGTGCCACTAAAGGAGCAGGGGGGGCCAAAAACATTCAGTACTTC	CATKGAGGAKNIQYF